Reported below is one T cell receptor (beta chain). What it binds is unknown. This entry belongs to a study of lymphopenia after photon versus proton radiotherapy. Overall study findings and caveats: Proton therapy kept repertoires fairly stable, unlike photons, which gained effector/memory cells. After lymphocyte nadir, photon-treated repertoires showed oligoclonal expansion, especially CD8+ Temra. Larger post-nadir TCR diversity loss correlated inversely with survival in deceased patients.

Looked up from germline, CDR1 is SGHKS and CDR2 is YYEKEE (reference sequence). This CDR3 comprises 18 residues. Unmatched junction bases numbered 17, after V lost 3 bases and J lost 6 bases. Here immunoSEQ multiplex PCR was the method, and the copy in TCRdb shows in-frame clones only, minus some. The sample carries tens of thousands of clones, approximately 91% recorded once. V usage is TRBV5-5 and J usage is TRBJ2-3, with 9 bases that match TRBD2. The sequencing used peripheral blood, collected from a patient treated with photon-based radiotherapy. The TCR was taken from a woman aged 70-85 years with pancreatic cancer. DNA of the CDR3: TGTGCCAGCAGCTCTTTAACTAGCGGGCTGATTGTCGGGGATACGCAGTATTTT. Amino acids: CASSSLTSGLIVGDTQYF.